Listed below are T cell receptor beta chains from one sample, sequenced in a study of blood T cells in healthy people across ages. TCRdb reprocessed the 5' RACE reads via MiXCR and lists one record per CDR3 protein. The sample yields hundreds of thousands of distinct CDR3 sequences, approximately 30% seen once. Sequencing was performed on blood. Receptors originate from a woman of 80 years or more in good health. CDR3s include the opening cysteine and the closing phenylalanine or tryptophan. The D gene is left open where the match is weak. The size field is filled for only some rows; it gives once, few, many or a size class.

TGCAGTGCTAGTGCTCGTTGGACAGGGACAGAGACCCAGTACTTC | CSASARWTGTETQYF | TRBV20-1 | many | TRBJ2-5 | TRBD1
TGCAGTGCGGGGTTAGAGTTAGAGACCCAGTACTTC | CSAGLELETQYF | TRBV20-1 | many | TRBJ2-5 | .
TGCAGTGCTAGAGCCCGTCGGCGGGCTTTCTTT | CSARARRRAFF | TRBV20-1 | many | TRBJ1-1 | .
TGTGCCAGCAGGTGGGACAGGCATCTTTTGTACTTC | CASRWDRHLLYF | TRBV6-2/TRBV6-3 | once | TRBJ2-5 | TRBD1
TGCGCCAGCAGGGTGGAGCTTTCCTACGAGCAGTACTTC | CASRVELSYEQYF | TRBV10-2 | . | TRBJ2-7 | .
TGTGCCAGCAGCCAAGCGGGACAGGGCTACAATGAGCAGTTCTTC | CASSQAGQGYNEQFF | TRBV9 | many | TRBJ2-1 | TRBD1
TGCGCCAGCAGCCATAGCGGGGGGGCACGAGGAGAGCAGTTCTTC | CASSHSGGARGEQFF | TRBV4-3 | many | TRBJ2-1 | TRBD2
TGTGCCAGCAGCCCCCTCGAACAGCCCCTTAACTATGGCTACACCTTC | CASSPLEQPLNYGYTF | TRBV27 | many | TRBJ1-2 | .
TGTGCCAGCAGCGTAGAGATATGGGGGGGATCAAGGACCCCAGATACGCAGTATTTT | CASSVEIWGGSRTPDTQYF | TRBV9 | many | TRBJ2-3 | TRBD2
TGCAGTGCTAGGGTGCCGACTAGCGGGTGGGAAAACATTCAGTACTTC | CSARVPTSGWENIQYF | TRBV20-1 | . | TRBJ2-4 | TRBD2
TGCGCCAGCAGCTGCTACGGTCCTCAGGCTGGAAACACCATATATTTT | CASSCYGPQAGNTIYF | TRBV5-1 | . | TRBJ1-3 | .
TGTGCCAGCAGTTTCGGTGGGGTCGAGCAGTACTTC | CASSFGGVEQYF | TRBV6-2/TRBV6-3 | many | TRBJ2-7 | .
TGTGCCAGCAGTGGGTACAGGGACATGAACACTGAAGCTTTCTTT | CASSGYRDMNTEAFF | TRBV27 | few | TRBJ1-1 | .
TGCAGTGCTCCTCGGGAGGGGGGCACAGATACGCAGTATTTT | CSAPREGGTDTQYF | TRBV20-1 | many | TRBJ2-3 | TRBD2
TGTGCCAGCAGCACACGACTAGCGGGTCAACCCAGGGAGCAGTTCTTC | CASSTRLAGQPREQFF | TRBV7-9 | many | TRBJ2-1 | TRBD2
TGTGCCAGCAGTTCCGGAAGGGTGGGCACAGATACGCAGTATTTT | CASSSGRVGTDTQYF | TRBV6-5 | many | TRBJ2-3 | .
TGTGCCAGTAGTCAGCGGGGGGGCCTTGGGAATGAGCAGTTCTTC | CASSQRGGLGNEQFF | TRBV19 | many | TRBJ2-1 | TRBD2
TGTGCCAGCAGTGGTGAGCGGGGGGGGGAGCAGTACTTC | CASSGERGGEQYF | TRBV6-4 | few | TRBJ2-7 | TRBD2
TGCGCCAGCAGACTCTCGACTGCGATCTCCTACGAGCAGTACTTC | CASRLSTAISYEQYF | TRBV4-1 | many | TRBJ2-7 | .
TGCGCCAGCAGCTGGATGGAACTCCATGAGCAGTACTTC | CASSWMELHEQYF | TRBV5-1 | . | TRBJ2-5 | .
TGTGCCAGCAGCTTCCCCACAGGGGTTGGTCCCGGCACTGAAGCTTTCTTT | CASSFPTGVGPGTEAFF | TRBV11-2 | . | TRBJ1-1 | TRBD1
TGCGCCAGCAGCTTGGCATCCAGAGGCTATGGCTACACCTTC | CASSLASRGYGYTF | TRBV5-1 | . | TRBJ1-2 | .
TGTGCCAACAGCTTAGGGACCAGGGATGGCTACACCTTC | CANSLGTRDGYTF | TRBV7-9 | . | TRBJ1-2 | .